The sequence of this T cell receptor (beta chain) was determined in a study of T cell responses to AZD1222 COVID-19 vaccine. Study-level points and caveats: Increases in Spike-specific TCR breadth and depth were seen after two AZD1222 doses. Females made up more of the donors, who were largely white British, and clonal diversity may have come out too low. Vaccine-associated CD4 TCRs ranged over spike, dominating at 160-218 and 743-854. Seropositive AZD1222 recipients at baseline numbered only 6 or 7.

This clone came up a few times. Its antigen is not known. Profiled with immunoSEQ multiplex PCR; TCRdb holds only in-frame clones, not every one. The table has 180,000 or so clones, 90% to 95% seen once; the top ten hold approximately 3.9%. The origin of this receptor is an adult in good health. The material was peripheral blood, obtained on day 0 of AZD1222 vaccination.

CDR3 region: CASSRAAHGTGLYTEAFF. The CDR3 region has the DNA TGTGCCAGCAGCCGCGCCGCCCACGGGACAGGGTTGTACACTGAAGCTTTCTTT. The J gene is TRBJ1-1, the V gene TRBV4-2; 9 bases match TRBD1. This CDR3 is built from 18 residues. Germline CDR1 reads LGHNA; CDR2 reads YNFKEQ. The V gene end was trimmed by 4 bases and the J gene end by 3 bases; junction bases not matched to a gene: 15.